The 3 T cell receptor beta chains in this list originate from one sample, sequenced in a study of identical twins. A single record per CDR3 protein comes from TCRdb applying MiXCR to the 5' RACE reads. The data contain 200,000 to 250,000 distinct CDR3 sequences, around 6.6% of them singletons. The same data also went into a second study, on yellow fever vaccine responses in identical twins.

Sequenced sample: memory (CD45RO+) T cells sorted from blood. The receptors were sampled from a woman aged 18 to 35 in good health.

This sequence joins TRBV6-5 and TRBJ1-1; 9 bases map to TRBD1. Losses at the gene ends were 6 bases for V and 6 bases for J; bases not matched to a gene: 2. Germline V CDR1 and CDR2: MNHEY, SVGAGI. The CDR3 has 12 amino acids. This CDR3 reads CASRRQGAEAFF. For the CDR3, the DNA is TGTGCCAGCAGAAGACAGGGGGCTGAAGCTTTCTTT.

This clonotype has at least ten counts. The chain employs TRBV6-5 and TRBJ2-1; D not resolved. Germline V gene lookup returns CDR1 MNHEY and CDR2 SVGAGI. This CDR3 comprises 14 residues. The V end lost 0 bases, the J end lost 3 bases, and 6 bases lay between the germline ends. CDR3 in DNA: TGTGCCAGCAGTTACTCAGCTGTCTACAATGAGCAGTTCTTC. This translates into CASSYSAVYNEQFF.

This clonotype was counted many times. The rearrangement links TRBV4-2 to TRBJ2-3; perhaps TRBD1 as D (5 bases). The CDR3 sequence is 17 residues long. Per germline, CDR1 LGHNA and CDR2 YNFKEQ. V was clipped by 4 bases and J by 0 bases, with 17 bases between them. DNA of the CDR3: TGTGCCAGCAGCCGAAGGGTTGGGCAGGGAAGCACAGATACGCAGTATTTT. It yields the protein CASSRRVGQGSTDTQYF.